What follows are 11 T cell receptor beta chains derived from one specimen sequenced in a study of T cells in Graves' hyperthyroidism and ophthalmopathy. Amplified regions were TCR beta CDR3 sequences from RNA transcripts. The HTBI primer set was used in a first-round RT-PCR of the TCR CDR3. TCRdb used MiXCR to reprocess the multiplex PCR reads, holding one entry per CDR3 protein. The sample contains 350,000 or so distinct CDR3 sequences, 15% to 20% of which appear only once. Sequences were obtained from blood. These receptors were obtained from a woman aged 40 to 55 with Graves' ophthalmopathy.

This clonotype has at least ten counts. The chain has TRBV5-1 and TRBJ1-5; D is possibly TRBD1 (6 bases). This CDR3 comprises 13 residues. The V end lost 5 bases, the J end lost 7 bases, and 13 bases lay between the germline ends. The germline V gene has CDR1 SGHRS and CDR2 YFSETQ. The CDR3 loop reads CASSLQGTQPQHF. Written as DNA, the CDR3 is TGCGCCAGCAGTCTACAGGGAACACAGCCCCAGCATTTT. Filled out from reference TRBV5-1 and TRBJ1-5, the complete variable domain reads KAGVTQTPRYLIKTRGQQVTLSCSPISGHRSVSWYQQTPGQGLQFLFEYFSETQRNKGNFPGRFSGRQFSNSRSEMNVSTLELGDSALYLCASSLQGTQPQHFGDGTRLSIL.

This clonotype showed up just a few times. This chain connects TRBV12-3 or TRBV12-4 to TRBJ2-7, with 8 bases that match TRBD1. The CDR3 extends over 14 amino acids. V trimming: 5 bases; J trimming: 3 bases; junction bases outside the gene matches: 6. The CDR3 sequence: CASSPGGEGYEQYF. The CDR3 DNA sequence: TGTGCCAGCAGTCCAGGGGGCGAGGGCTACGAGCAGTACTTC.

This clonotype was recorded at least ten times. The chain couples TRBV7-3 to TRBJ2-2; 9 nucleotides match TRBD2. The CDR3 spans 15 residues. Germline V lookup: CDR1 SGHTA, CDR2 FQGTGA. After removal of 6 bases from V and 1 base from J, the junction contained 3 bases not matched to a gene. CDR3 DNA: TGTGCCAGCAGTTTGACTAGCGGGAACACCGGGGAGCTGTTTTTT. Its protein is CASSLTSGNTGELFF.

V usage is TRBV7-3 and J usage is TRBJ1-5; D not certain. This CDR3 is 13 amino acids long. Germline CDR1 SGHTA, CDR2 FQGTGA. Trimming removed 3 bases from V and 5 bases from J, with 8 bases in between. The CDR3 spells CASSFLFDQPQHF. CDR3 in DNA: TGTGCCAGCAGCTTTCTCTTTGATCAGCCCCAGCATTTT.

This clonotype showed up many times. CDR3 bases: TGTGCCAGCAGTCCTAGACAGGGCGCGACGGCTTTCTTT. This codes for CASSPRQGATAFF. The rearrangement uses TRBV12-3 or TRBV12-4 and TRBJ1-1, with TRBD1 matching 7 bases. With V trimmed by 5 bases and J by 11 bases, 11 bases remained unmatched. The CDR3 contains 13 residues.

This clonotype was found once. The chain links TRBV19 to TRBJ1-2; TRBD1 agrees at 12 bases. V lost 7 bases and J lost 5; bases outside the gene matches: 14. The CDR3 is 17 amino acids. The germline V gene has CDR1 LNHDA and CDR2 SQIVND (reference sequence). The CDR3: CASTPSEGTGGVYGYTF. The DNA for the CDR3 is TGTGCCAGTACCCCCTCGGAGGGGACAGGGGGCGTTTATGGCTACACCTTC. The full variable domain, rest sourced from reference TRBV19 and TRBJ1-2, is DGGITQSPKYLFRKEGQNVTLSCEQNLNHDAMYWYRQDPGQGLRLIYYSQIVNDFQKGDIAEGYSVSREKKESFPLTVTSAQKNPTAFYLCASTPSEGTGGVYGYTFGSGTRLTVV.

This clonotype was picked up many times. This chain connects TRBV10-2 to TRBJ2-7; 14 nucleotides match TRBD2. The CDR3 sequence is 14 residues long. The V segment lost 6 bases and the J segment 6 bases; nucleotides outside the gene matches: 4. Germline V gene lookup returns CDR1 WSHSY and CDR2 SAAADI. CDR3 amino acids: CASRTSGRAVEQYF. The CDR3 nucleotides read TGCGCCAGCAGGACTAGCGGGAGGGCCGTCGAGCAGTACTTC.

In this sample, this clonotype turned up many times. The chain is built from TRBV5-1 and TRBJ1-1; D may be TRBD1 (6 bases). This CDR3 region has 15 residues. CDR1 SGHRS and CDR2 YFSETQ come from the germline V gene. With 3 bases removed from V and 0 bases from J, the gap between germline ends came to 12 bases. The CDR3, as DNA: TGCGCCAGCAGCTGGACAGAAACCATGAACACTGAAGCTTTCTTT. Translation: CASSWTETMNTEAFF.

At least ten counts were recorded for this clonotype. The rearrangement uses TRBV12-3 or TRBV12-4 and TRBJ2-7; D may match TRBD1 or TRBD2 (5 bases each). The CDR3 loop spans 15 amino acids. V was clipped by 3 bases and J by 4 bases, with 16 bases between them. Here the CDR3 reads CASSLSGPSYYEQYF. CDR3 DNA: TGTGCCAGCAGTTTGTCGGGGCCGTCTTATTACGAGCAGTACTTC.

This clonotype appeared many times. J is TRBJ2-2 and V is TRBV20-1, with 10 bases identical to TRBD2. With V trimmed by 6 bases and J by 6 bases, 7 bases remained unmatched. CDR3 length equals 14 residues. Germline V CDR1 and CDR2: DFQATT, SNEGSKA (reference sequence). In nucleotides, the CDR3 is TGCAGTGCCTGGAGCGGGAGGGCCCCCGGGGAGCTGTTTTTT. Its protein is CSAWSGRAPGELFF.

To note about this clonotype: The DNA is omitted, as the CDR3 cannot be located on it reliably, and the CDR3 follows TCRdb's listing. This chain links TRBV12-3 or TRBV12-4 with TRBJ1-6; no DNA check was done on the table's D call, TRBD1. The CDR3 is 15 residues long, ends included. CDR3 sequence reads: CASSFGTGSNSPPHF.